The 20 T cell receptor beta chains reported below all come from one sample, sequenced in a study of T cell clonality in common variable immunodeficiency. Libraries were prepared by immunoSEQ multiplex PCR; TCRdb keeps only in-frame clonotypes and omits some of them. This sample has 40,000 to 45,000 clones, each found more than once. The sequenced sample was peripheral blood mononuclear cells. The source is a person aged 18 to 70 in good health.

This clone was seen ten or more times. The sequence runs out 3 residues before the end of the CDR3; the remainder is reconstructed from the germline J gene. The chain joins TRBV30 to TRBJ1-1, with TRBD1 matching over 8 bases. The CDR3 is made up of 16 amino acids. The V and J ends lost 1 base and 1 base, in that order; junction bases with no gene match: 8. Per germline, CDR1 GTSNPN and CDR2 SVGIG (reference sequence). Partial CDR3 DNA: TGTGCCTGGAGTGGACAGGGGCTGCCCTCGAACACTGAA. Translation gives CAWSGQGLPSNTE. The whole CDR3 protein reads CAWSGQGLPSNTEAFF.

To note about this clone: The read falls 3 residues short of the CDR3 end, and the missing part is taken from the germline J gene. V and J are TRBV19 and TRBJ2-4, with 11 nucleotides matching TRBD1. This CDR3 comprises 14 residues. Germline V gene data show CDR1 as LNHDA and CDR2 as SQIVND (reference sequence). CDR3 protein: CASSLRTGGGGQYF. The CDR3 DNA, read in part, is TGTGCCAGTAGTCTGCGGACAGGGGGCGGGGGT.

This clone was found many times. The CDR3 is cut off 3 residues early in the read; its end comes from the germline J gene. The gene calls are TRBV19 and TRBJ2-1; weak D call: TRBD1 (5 bases). V shed 5 bases and J shed 4 bases, with 18 bases lying between them. There are 16 residues in the CDR3. CDR1 and CDR2 (germline): LNHDA, SQIVND (reference sequence). CDR3 in amino acids: CASSQWEDSEYNEQFF. The CDR3 bases that were read are TGTGCCAGTAGTCAGTGGGAAGACAGCGAATACAATGAG.

This clone has at least ten counts. With the read ending 3 residues before the CDR3 end, the germline J gene is used to fill in that end. This rearrangement joins TRBV2 to TRBJ2-7; 8 bases map to TRBD1. J was trimmed by 4 bases and V by 11 bases; bases with no gene match: 7. Germline V gene sequence: CDR1 SNHLY, CDR2 FYNNEI. The CDR3 contains 12 residues. CDR3 residues: CACGQGLYEQYF. The DNA read from the CDR3 is TGTGCCTGTGGACAGGGCTTGTACGAG.

This clone was detected ten times or more. The read stops 3 residues short of the end of the CDR3; the missing end is completed from the germline J gene. The rearrangement links TRBV5-1 to TRBJ2-7, with D hard to call. This CDR3 comprises 14 residues. Germline loops: CDR1 SGHRS, CDR2 YFSETQ. V lost 4 bases and J lost 2, with 13 bases in between. The DNA read from the CDR3 is TGCGCCAGCAGCGGCAGGATGCCTCCCTACGAG. This encodes CASSGRMPPYE. The whole CDR3 protein is CASSGRMPPYEQYF.

This clone was recorded many times. Coverage ceases 3 residues before the CDR3 finishes, and the germline J gene fills in the end. The chain employs TRBV12-3 or TRBV12-4 and TRBJ1-5; 9 bases line up with TRBD1. The V segment lost 5 bases and the J segment 3 bases; nucleotides outside the gene matches: 11. This CDR3 region has 17 residues. The CDR3 sequence: CASSTRTGTGTNQPQHF. The DNA read from the CDR3 is TGTGCCAGCAGTACACGAACCGGGACAGGGACCAATCAGCCC.

This clone was seen at least ten times. The read halts 3 residues ahead of the CDR3 end, with the missing end drawn from the germline J gene. The chain carries TRBV5-5 and TRBJ2-5; D is perhaps TRBD1 (5 bases). The CDR3 contains 14 residues. V dropped 4 bases and J dropped 1 base, with 11 bases sitting between them. Germline V gene lookup returns CDR1 SGHKS and CDR2 YYEKEE (reference sequence). Incomplete CDR3 DNA: TGTGCCAGCAGCCGAAGGGGCGGCCAAGAGACC. This gives the protein CASSRRGGQET. The full CDR3 sequence reads CASSRRGGQETQYF.

This clone occurred many times. The CDR3 is cut off 3 residues early in the read; its end comes from the germline J gene. The chain carries TRBV30 and TRBJ2-5; 9 nucleotides align to TRBD2. The CDR3 is 13 residues long. V was pared by 3 bases and J by 5 bases, with 4 bases of the junction left unmatched. Germline V gene sequence: CDR1 GTSNPN, CDR2 SVGIG (reference sequence). CDR3 region: CAWRGLAWETQYF. The CDR3 DNA, read in part, is TGTGCCTGGAGGGGACTAGCCTGGGAGACC. Full variable domain (outside the CDR3, taken from reference TRBV30 and TRBJ2-5): SQTIHQWPATLVQPVGSPLSLECTVEGTSNPNLYWYRQAAGRGLQLLFYSVGIGQISSEVPQNLSASRPQDRQFILSSKKLLLSDSGFYLCAWRGLAWETQYFGPGTRLLVL.

The sample holds many counts of this clone. The DNA ends 3 residues before the CDR3 does, and the rest of the CDR3 is filled in from the germline J gene. Other DNA sequences in the sample encode the same CDR3. V gene TRBV5-1 combines with J gene TRBJ1-1; D is unresolved. This CDR3 is built from 14 residues. The germline CDR1 and CDR2 sequences are SGHRS and YFSETQ. Trimming took off 0 bases at V and 1 base at J, with 7 bases between the two ends. The CDR3 protein is CASSLVRGNTEAFF. The sequenced part of the CDR3 DNA is TGCGCCAGCAGCTTGGTTCGGGGGAACACTGAA.

This clone appeared a few times. Read coverage stops 3 residues before the CDR3 terminus; the germline J gene supplies the remainder. The V call is TRBV5-1, the J call TRBJ2-5; TRBD2 agrees at 9 bases. The CDR3 is made up of 14 amino acids. Germline CDR1 and CDR2: SGHRS and YFSETQ. V was clipped by 2 bases and J by 4 bases; unmatched bases: 3. The CDR3 reads CASSLGLARETQYF. CDR3 bases read: TGCGCCAGCAGCTTAGGACTAGCGAGAGAGACC. The full variable domain, its missing parts supplied by reference TRBV5-1 and TRBJ2-5, is KAGVTQTPRYLIKTRGQQVTLSCSPISGHRSVSWYQQTPGQGLQFLFEYFSETQRNKGNFPGRFSGRQFSNSRSEMNVSTLELGDSALYLCASSLGLARETQYFGPGTRLLVL.

This clone was found many times. With the read ending 3 residues before the CDR3 end, the germline J gene is used to fill in that end. The chain couples TRBV2 to TRBJ2-5; the D gene is possibly TRBD1 (6 bases). Germline V gene data show CDR1 as SNHLY and CDR2 as FYNNEI. The V gene lost 9 bases and the J gene lost 3 bases, with 23 bases spanning the gap. CDR3 size: 16 residues. CDR3 residues: CASEKFNRETKETQYF. The CDR3 DNA, read in part, is TGTGCCAGTGAGAAGTTTAACAGGGAGACTAAAGAGACC.

This clone was seen more than once but under ten times. The CDR3 end is not reached by the read, which stops 3 residues before it; the germline J gene fills it in. The sample carries other DNA sequences with the same CDR3. The chain has TRBV18 and TRBJ2-1, with 9 bases that match TRBD2. With 0 bases clipped from V and 2 bases from J, the junction kept 20 bases outside the gene matches. CDR1 and CDR2 from the germline V gene are KGHSH and LQKENI. This CDR3 region has 22 residues. CDR3 protein: CASSPPYLAGRVREGTYNEQFF. The covered CDR3 bases are TGTGCCAGCTCACCACCTTATTTAGCCGGGAGAGTGCGGGAGGGCACCTACAATGAG.

In its sample, this clone was seen many times. The read terminates 3 residues ahead of where the CDR3 ends, so the germline J gene completes it. The V gene is TRBV5-6, the J gene TRBJ2-7; 7 positions match TRBD2. J lost 0 bases, V lost 7 bases, and 7 bases had no gene match. Germline assignment: CDR1 SGHDT and CDR2 YYEEEE. The CDR3 consists of 14 residues. The part of the CDR3 DNA that was read is TGTGCCAGCGGGAGGGCTGGGGCCTCCTACGAG. Translated: CASGRAGASYE. The whole CDR3 sequence reads CASGRAGASYEQYF.

This clone was found a few times. CDR3 region: CASSPYRANEQFF. The part of the CDR3 DNA that was read is TGCGCCAGCAGCCCCTACAGGGCAAATGAG. V and J are TRBV5-1 and TRBJ2-1; D perhaps matches TRBD1 (6 bases). The read stops 3 residues short of the end of the CDR3; the missing end is completed from the germline J gene. CDR1 is SGHRS, CDR2 YFSETQ, per germline. V was cut by 4 bases and J by 7 bases, with 12 bases left in between. CDR3 length: 13 amino acids.

This clone was picked up many times. Read data end 3 residues before the CDR3 end; the end is taken from the germline J gene. The chain joins TRBV18 to TRBJ1-6; the match to TRBD1 covers 7 bases. This CDR3 region has 15 residues. CDR1 and CDR2 from the germline V gene are KGHSH and LQKENI. The V segment lost 3 bases and the J segment 7 bases; nucleotides outside the gene matches: 6. This CDR3 is CASSPVGTDNSPLHF. The part of the CDR3 DNA that was read is TGTGCCAGCTCACCGGTCGGGACAGACAATTCACCC.

This clone has ten or more counts. The read comes to an end 3 residues before the CDR3 does, leaving the germline J gene to fill in the end. The V and J genes are TRBV5-4 and TRBJ2-1; no clear D. This CDR3 contains 14 residues. V was cut by 7 bases and J by 8 bases, with 19 bases left in between. Germline assignment: CDR1 SGHNT and CDR2 YYREEE (reference sequence). The sequenced part of the CDR3 DNA is TGTGCCAGCGGAAAAGATGGGTGGCAGGATGAG. Translated: CASGKDGWQDE. The whole CDR3 protein reads CASGKDGWQDEQFF.

This clone was observed at least ten times. The CDR3 end falls 3 residues outside the read, so it is completed with the germline J gene. The chain couples TRBV18 to TRBJ2-3; maybe TRBD1 (5 bases). The V end lost 8 bases, the J end lost 2 bases, and 20 bases lay between the germline ends. Germline V gene sequence: CDR1 KGHSH, CDR2 LQKENI. This CDR3 has 16 amino acids. The CDR3 region is CASPSGILQLTDTQYF. The CDR3 bases that were read are TGTGCCAGCCCCTCAGGGATTTTACAACTCACAGATACG.

This clone showed up many times. The read ends 3 residues early relative to the CDR3; the germline J gene fills the gap. This chain connects TRBV19 to TRBJ2-1, with 8 nucleotides matching TRBD2. Trimming cost V 4 bases and J 4 bases; bases outside gene matches: 0. Germline V gene lookup returns CDR1 LNHDA and CDR2 SQIVND (reference sequence). There are 13 residues in the CDR3. The DNA read from the CDR3 is TGTGCCAGTAGTACTAGCGGGTACAATGAG. Protein: CASSTSGYNE. The CDR3, in full, reads CASSTSGYNEQFF.

Ten or more counts support this clone. The read terminates 3 residues before the CDR3 end, so the remaining end is supplied by the germline J gene. The chain links TRBV5-6 to TRBJ1-2; D is possibly TRBD1 (6 bases). The V gene lost 4 bases and the J gene lost 2 bases, with 6 bases spanning the gap. The germline V gene encodes CDR1 SGHDT and CDR2 YYEEEE. This CDR3 region has 12 residues. CDR3 DNA (partial): TGTGCCAGCAGCGACAGGAACTATGGC. Protein: CASSDRNYG. The whole CDR3 protein reads CASSDRNYGYTF.

In its sample, this clone was seen many times. The read is 3 residues too short to cover the CDR3 end, so that end is filled in from the germline J gene. The chain employs TRBV5-4 and TRBJ2-7; 10 nucleotides match TRBD1. J was trimmed by 3 bases and V by 4 bases; bases with no gene match: 4. The V gene's germline CDR1 is SGHNT and CDR2 YYREEE (reference sequence). The CDR3 contains 14 residues. CDR3 sequence: CASSMGQGFYEQYF. The CDR3 bases that were read are TGTGCCAGCAGCATGGGACAGGGGTTCTACGAG. Based on the CDR3 plus reference TRBV5-4 and TRBJ2-7, the full variable domain is ETGVTQSPTHLIKTRGQQVTLRCSSQSGHNTVSWYQQALGQGPQFIFQYYREEENGRGNFPPRFSGLQFPNYSSELNVNALELDDSALYLCASSMGQGFYEQYFGPGTRLTVT.